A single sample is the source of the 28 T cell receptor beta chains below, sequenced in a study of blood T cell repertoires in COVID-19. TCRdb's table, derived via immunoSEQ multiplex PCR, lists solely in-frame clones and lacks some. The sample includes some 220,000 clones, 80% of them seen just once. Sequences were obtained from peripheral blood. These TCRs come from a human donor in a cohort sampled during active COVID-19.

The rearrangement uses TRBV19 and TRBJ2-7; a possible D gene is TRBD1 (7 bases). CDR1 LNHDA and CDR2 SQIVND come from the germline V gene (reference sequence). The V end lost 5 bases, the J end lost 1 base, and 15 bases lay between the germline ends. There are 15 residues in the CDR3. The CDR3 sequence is CASSPRGTVSYEQYF. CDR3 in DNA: TGTGCCAGTAGTCCGCGCGGGACAGTTTCCTACGAGCAGTACTTC.

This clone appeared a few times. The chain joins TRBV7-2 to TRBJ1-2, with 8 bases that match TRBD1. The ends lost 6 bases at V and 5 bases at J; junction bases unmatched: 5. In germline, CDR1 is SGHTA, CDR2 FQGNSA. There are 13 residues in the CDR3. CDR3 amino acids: CASSDRGSYGYTF. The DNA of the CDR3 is TGTGCCAGCAGTGACAGGGGATCTTATGGCTACACCTTC.

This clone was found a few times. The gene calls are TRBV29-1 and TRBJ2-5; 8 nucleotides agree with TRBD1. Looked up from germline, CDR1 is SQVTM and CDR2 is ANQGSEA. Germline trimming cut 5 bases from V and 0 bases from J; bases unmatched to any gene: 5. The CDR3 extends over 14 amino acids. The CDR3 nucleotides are TGCAGCGTTCCGGACAGGGTAAACCAAGAGACCCAGTACTTC. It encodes CSVPDRVNQETQYF.

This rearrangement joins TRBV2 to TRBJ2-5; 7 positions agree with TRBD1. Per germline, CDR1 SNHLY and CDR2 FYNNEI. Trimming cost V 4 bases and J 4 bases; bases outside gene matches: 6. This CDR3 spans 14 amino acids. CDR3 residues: CASSARGGRETQYF. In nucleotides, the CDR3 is TGTGCCAGCAGTGCTCGAGGGGGCCGAGAGACCCAGTACTTC. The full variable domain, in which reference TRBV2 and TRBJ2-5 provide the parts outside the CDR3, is EPEVTQTPSHQVTQMGQEVILRCVPISNHLYFYWYRQILGQKVEFLVSFYNNEISEKSEIFDDQFSVERPDGSNFTLKIRSTKLEDSAMYFCASSARGGRETQYFGPGTRLLVL.

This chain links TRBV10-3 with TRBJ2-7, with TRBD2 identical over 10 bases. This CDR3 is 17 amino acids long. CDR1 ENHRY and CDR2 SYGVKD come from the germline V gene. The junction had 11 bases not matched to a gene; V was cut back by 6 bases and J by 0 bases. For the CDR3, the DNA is TGTGCCATCAGCGAGGGGTTAGCGGGAGGTCGCTCCTACGAGCAGTACTTC. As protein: CAISEGLAGGRSYEQYF.

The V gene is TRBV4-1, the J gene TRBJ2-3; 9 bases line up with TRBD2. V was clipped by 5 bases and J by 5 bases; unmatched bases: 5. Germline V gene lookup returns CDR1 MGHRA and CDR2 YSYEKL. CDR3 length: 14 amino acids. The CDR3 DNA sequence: TGCGCCAGCAGCTGGGGACTAGCTGGAGATACGCAGTATTTT. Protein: CASSWGLAGDTQYF.

The CDR3 sequence is CASETGYEQYF. Here the CDR3 DNA reads TGTGCCAGCGAGACAGGCTACGAGCAGTACTTC. The chain couples TRBV6-5 to TRBJ2-7; D perhaps matches TRBD1 (6 bases). V was trimmed by 8 bases and J by 3 bases, leaving 8 bases between them. The CDR3 runs 11 residues. Germline-derived CDR1 and CDR2 are MNHEY and SVGAGI.

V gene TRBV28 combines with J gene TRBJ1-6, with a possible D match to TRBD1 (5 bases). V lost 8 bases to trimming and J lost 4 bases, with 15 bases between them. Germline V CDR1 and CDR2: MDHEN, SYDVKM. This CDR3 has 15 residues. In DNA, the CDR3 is TGTGCCAGCGAGGGAGTCGGGGGTTATAATTCACCCCTCCACTTT. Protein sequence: CASEGVGGYNSPLHF.

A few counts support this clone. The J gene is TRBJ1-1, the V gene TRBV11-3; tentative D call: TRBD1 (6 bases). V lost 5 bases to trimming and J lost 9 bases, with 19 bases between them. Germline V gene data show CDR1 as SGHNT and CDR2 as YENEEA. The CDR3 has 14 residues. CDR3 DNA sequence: TGTGCCAGCAGCCCCGGGGGGGGCCGTGGGAAAGCTTTCTTT. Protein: CASSPGGGRGKAFF.

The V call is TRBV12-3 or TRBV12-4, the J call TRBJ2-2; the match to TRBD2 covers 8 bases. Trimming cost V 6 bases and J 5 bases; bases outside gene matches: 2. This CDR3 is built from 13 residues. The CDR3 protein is CASRRGDTGELFF. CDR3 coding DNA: TGTGCCAGCAGGCGGGGGGATACCGGGGAGCTGTTTTTT.

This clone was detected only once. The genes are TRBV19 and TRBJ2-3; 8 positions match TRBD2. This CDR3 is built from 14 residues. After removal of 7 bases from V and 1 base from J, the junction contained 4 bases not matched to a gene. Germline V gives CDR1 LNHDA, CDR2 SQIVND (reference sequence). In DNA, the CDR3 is TGTGCCAGTACTCTAGCGGGCCGCACAGATACGCAGTATTTT. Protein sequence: CASTLAGRTDTQYF.

In nucleotides, the CDR3 is TGTGCCAGCAGCTTAGTACAGTTCTCTGGAAACACCATATATTTT. Protein: CASSLVQFSGNTIYF. The V gene is TRBV13, the J gene TRBJ1-3; D is ambiguous. Germline CDR1 is PRHDT and CDR2 is FYEKMQ (reference sequence). The CDR3 covers 15 residues. Trimming removed 1 base at V and 0 bases at J, with 7 bases between.

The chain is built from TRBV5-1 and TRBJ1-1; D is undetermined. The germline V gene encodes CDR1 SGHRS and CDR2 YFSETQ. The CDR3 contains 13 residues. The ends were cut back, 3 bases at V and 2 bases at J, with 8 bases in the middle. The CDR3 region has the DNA TGCGCCAGCAGCTCCCAGGTAAACACTGAAGCTTTCTTT. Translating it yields CASSSQVNTEAFF. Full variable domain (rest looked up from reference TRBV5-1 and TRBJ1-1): KAGVTQTPRYLIKTRGQQVTLSCSPISGHRSVSWYQQTPGQGLQFLFEYFSETQRNKGNFPGRFSGRQFSNSRSEMNVSTLELGDSALYLCASSSQVNTEAFFGQGTRLTVV.

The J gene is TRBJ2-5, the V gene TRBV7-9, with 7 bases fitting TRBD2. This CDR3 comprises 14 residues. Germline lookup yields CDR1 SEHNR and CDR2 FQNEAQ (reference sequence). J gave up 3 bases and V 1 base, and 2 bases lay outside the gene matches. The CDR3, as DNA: TGTGCCAGCAGCTTAGAGGGGAGGGAAGAGACCCAGTACTTC. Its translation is CASSLEGREETQYF.

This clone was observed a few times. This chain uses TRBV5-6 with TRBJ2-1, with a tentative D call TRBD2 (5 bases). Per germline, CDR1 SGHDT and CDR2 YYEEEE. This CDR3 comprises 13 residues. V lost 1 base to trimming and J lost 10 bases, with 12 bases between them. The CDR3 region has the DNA TGTGCCAGCAGCTTGATGCGGACTCCGGAGCAGTTCTTC. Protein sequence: CASSLMRTPEQFF.

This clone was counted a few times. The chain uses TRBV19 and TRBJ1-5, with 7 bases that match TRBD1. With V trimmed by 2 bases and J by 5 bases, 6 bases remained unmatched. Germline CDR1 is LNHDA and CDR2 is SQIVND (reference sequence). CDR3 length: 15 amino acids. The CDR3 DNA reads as TGTGCCAGTAGTATACTGACAGGGTACGATCAGCCCCAGCATTTT. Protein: CASSILTGYDQPQHF.

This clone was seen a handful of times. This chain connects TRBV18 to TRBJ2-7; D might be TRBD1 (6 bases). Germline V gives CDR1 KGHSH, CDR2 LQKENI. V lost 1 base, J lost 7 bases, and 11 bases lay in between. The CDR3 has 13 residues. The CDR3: CASSPRTEGEQYF. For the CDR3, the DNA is TGTGCCAGCTCACCACGGACAGAGGGAGAGCAGTACTTC.

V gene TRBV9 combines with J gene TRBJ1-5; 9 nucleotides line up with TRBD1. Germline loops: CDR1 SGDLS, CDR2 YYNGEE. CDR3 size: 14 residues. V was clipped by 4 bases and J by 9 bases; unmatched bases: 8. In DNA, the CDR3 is TGTGCCAGCAGCCCGGGACAGGGAGCCTTGCCCCAGCATTTT. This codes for CASSPGQGALPQHF.

The CDR3 loop is CASSFGTGGFDEQFF. CDR3 coding DNA: TGCGCCAGCAGCTTCGGGACAGGGGGCTTCGATGAGCAGTTCTTC. This chain connects TRBV5-1 to TRBJ2-1; 12 bases match TRBD1. Germline lookup yields CDR1 SGHRS and CDR2 YFSETQ. The CDR3 loop spans 15 amino acids. With 2 bases clipped from V and 8 bases from J, the junction kept 5 bases outside the gene matches.

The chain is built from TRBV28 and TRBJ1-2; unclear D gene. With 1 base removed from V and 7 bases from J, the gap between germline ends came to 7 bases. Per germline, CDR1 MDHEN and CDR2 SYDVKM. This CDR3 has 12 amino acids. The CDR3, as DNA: TGTGCCAGCAGTTTATTACGCGGTGGCTACACCTTC. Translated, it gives CASSLLRGGYTF.

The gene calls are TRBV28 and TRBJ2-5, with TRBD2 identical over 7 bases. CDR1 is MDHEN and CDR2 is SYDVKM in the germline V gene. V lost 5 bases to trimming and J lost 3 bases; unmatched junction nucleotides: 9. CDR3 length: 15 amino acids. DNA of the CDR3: TGTGCCAGCAGTCCCCGCCGGGCGGGAGAAGAGACCCAGTACTTC. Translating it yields CASSPRRAGEETQYF.

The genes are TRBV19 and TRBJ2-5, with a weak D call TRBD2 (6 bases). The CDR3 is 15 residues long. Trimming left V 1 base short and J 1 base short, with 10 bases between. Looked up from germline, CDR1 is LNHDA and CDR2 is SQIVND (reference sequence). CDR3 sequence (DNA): TGTGCCAGTAGTATAGGGGGGGTACCCCAAGAGACCCAGTACTTC. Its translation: CASSIGGVPQETQYF. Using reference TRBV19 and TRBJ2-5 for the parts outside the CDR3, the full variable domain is DGGITQSPKYLFRKEGQNVTLSCEQNLNHDAMYWYRQDPGQGLRLIYYSQIVNDFQKGDIAEGYSVSREKKESFPLTVTSAQKNPTAFYLCASSIGGVPQETQYFGPGTRLLVL.

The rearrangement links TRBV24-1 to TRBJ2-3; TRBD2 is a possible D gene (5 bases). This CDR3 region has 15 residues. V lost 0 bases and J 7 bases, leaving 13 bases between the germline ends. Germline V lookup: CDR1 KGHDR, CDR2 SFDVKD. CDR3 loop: CATSDLAPGSHTQYF. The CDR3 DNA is TGTGCCACCAGTGATTTGGCGCCGGGGTCGCATACGCAGTATTTT.

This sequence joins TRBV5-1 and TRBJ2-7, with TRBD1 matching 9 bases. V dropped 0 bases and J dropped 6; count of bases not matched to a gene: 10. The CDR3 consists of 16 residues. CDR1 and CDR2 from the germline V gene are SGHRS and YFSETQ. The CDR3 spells CASSLGGQGSGSEQYF. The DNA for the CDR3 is TGCGCCAGCAGCTTGGGGGGACAGGGTTCGGGGTCCGAGCAGTACTTC.

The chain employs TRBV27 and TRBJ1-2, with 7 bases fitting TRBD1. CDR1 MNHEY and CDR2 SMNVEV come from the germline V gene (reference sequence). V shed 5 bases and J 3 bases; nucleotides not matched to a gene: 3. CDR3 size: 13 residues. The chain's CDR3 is CASSPTGHYGYTF. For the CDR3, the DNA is TGTGCCAGCAGTCCGACAGGGCACTATGGCTACACCTTC.

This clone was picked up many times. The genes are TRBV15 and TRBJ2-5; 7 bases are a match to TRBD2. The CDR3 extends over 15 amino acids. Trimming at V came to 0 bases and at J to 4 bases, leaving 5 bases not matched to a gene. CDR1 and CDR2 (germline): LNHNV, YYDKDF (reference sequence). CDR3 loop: CATSRDLGGGETQYF. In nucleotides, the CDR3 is TGTGCCACCAGCAGAGATCTGGGCGGGGGAGAGACCCAGTACTTC. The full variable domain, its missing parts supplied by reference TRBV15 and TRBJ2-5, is DAMVIQNPRYQVTQFGKPVTLSCSQTLNHNVMYWYQQKSSQAPKLLFHYYDKDFNNEADTPDNFQSRRPNTSFCFLDIRSPGLGDTAMYLCATSRDLGGGETQYFGPGTRLLVL.

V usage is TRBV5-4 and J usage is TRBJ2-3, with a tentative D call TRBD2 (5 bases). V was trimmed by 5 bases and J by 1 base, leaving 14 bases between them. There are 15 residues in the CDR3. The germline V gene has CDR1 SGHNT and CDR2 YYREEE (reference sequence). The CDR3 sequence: CASSLEGPGTDTQYF. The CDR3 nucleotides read TGTGCCAGCAGTCTCGAGGGCCCTGGCACAGATACGCAGTATTTT.

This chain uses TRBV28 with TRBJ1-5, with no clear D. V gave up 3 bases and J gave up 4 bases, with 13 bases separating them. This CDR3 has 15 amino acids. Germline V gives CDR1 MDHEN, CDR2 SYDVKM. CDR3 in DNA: TGTGCCAGCAGTTTCCCCCCTCGAGGGAATCAGCCCCAGCATTTT. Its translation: CASSFPPRGNQPQHF.